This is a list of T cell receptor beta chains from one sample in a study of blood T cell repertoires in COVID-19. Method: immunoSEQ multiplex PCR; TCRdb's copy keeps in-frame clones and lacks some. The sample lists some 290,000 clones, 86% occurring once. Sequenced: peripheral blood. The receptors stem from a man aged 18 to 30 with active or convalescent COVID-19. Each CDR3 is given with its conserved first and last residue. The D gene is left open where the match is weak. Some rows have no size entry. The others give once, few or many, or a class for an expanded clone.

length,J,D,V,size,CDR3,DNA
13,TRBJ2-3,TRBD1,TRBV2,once,CASKTGAKDTQYF,TGTGCCAGCAAGACAGGGGCGAAAGATACGCAGTATTTT
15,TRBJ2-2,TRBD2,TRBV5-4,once,CASSLVKGGTGELFF,TGTGCCAGCAGCTTGGTGAAGGGAGGGACCGGGGAGCTGTTTTTT
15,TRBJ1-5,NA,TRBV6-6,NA,CASSGDRTGNQPQHF,TGTGCCAGCAGCGGCGACCGGACTGGCAATCAGCCCCAGCATTTT
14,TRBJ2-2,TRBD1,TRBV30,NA,CAWKGQGGTGELFF,TGTGCCTGGAAGGGACAGGGAGGGACCGGGGAGCTGTTTTTT
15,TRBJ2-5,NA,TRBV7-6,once,CASSLAGGPTETQYF,TGTGCCAGCAGCTTAGCGGGGGGGCCTACGGAGACCCAGTACTTC
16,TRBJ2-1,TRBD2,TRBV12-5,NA,CASGLRISGTSNEQFF,TGTGCTAGTGGTTTGCGAATATCCGGGACTAGTAATGAGCAGTTCTTC
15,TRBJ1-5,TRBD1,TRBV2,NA,CASSARQGENQPQHF,TGTGCCAGCAGCGCCCGACAGGGGGAAAATCAGCCCCAGCATTTT
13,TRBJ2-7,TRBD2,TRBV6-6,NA,CASTKTSGYEQYF,TGTGCCAGTACCAAGACTAGCGGCTACGAGCAGTACTTC
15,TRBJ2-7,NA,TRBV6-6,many,CASSYSALTDLEQYF,TGTGCCAGCAGTTACTCCGCTCTGACAGACTTGGAGCAGTACTTC
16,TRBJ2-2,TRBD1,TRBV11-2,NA,CASSSYRDRQTGELFF,TGTGCCAGCAGCTCTTACCGGGACAGACAAACCGGGGAGCTGTTTTTT
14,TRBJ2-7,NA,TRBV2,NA,CASSDPKENYEQYF,TGTGCCAGCAGTGACCCAAAGGAGAACTACGAGCAGTACTTC